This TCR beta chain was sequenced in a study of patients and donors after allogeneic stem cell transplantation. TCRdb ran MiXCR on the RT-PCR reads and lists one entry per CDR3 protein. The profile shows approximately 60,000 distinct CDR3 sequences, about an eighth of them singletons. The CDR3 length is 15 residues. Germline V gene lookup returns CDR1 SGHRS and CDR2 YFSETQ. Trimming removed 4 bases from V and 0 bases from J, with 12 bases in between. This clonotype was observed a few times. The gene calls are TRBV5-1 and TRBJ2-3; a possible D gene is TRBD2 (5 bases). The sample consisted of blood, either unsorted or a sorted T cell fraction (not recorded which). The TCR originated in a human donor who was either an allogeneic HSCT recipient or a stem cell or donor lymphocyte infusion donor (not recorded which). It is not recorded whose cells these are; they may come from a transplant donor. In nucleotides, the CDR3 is TGCGCCAGCAGCCCGCTAGCAGCTAGCACAGATACGCAGTATTTT. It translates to CASSPLAASTDTQYF.